A selection of T cell receptor beta chains follows, all from one sample in a study of neurological immune-mediated disorders. In TCRdb, the 5' RACE reads were re-called with MiXCR into one record per CDR3 protein. The table has roughly 70,000 distinct CDR3 sequences, 3.5% to 5% seen once. Sequencing was done on a sample of PBMCs. The origin of the receptors is a man under 40 with multiple sclerosis. The CDR3 runs from the conserved cysteine through the conserved F or W. The D gene is left open where the match is weak. For some rows the clone size is stated as once, few or many, or as a class when expanded; others skip it.

d_gene | abundance | j_gene | len | v_gene | CDR3aa | CDR3nt
NA | many | TRBJ1-1 | 12 | TRBV5-1 | CASRQAPGRAFF | TGCGCCAGCAGACAGGCCCCAGGGAGAGCTTTCTTT
NA | many | TRBJ1-1 | 13 | TRBV9 | CASSVAGNTEAFF | TGTGCCAGCAGCGTAGCGGGGAACACTGAAGCTTTCTTT
TRBD1 | many | TRBJ2-5 | 14 | TRBV7-9 | CASSRNRGKETQYF | TGTGCCAGCAGCAGAAACAGGGGAAAAGAGACCCAGTACTTC
NA | many | TRBJ2-1 | 14 | TRBV7-2 | CASSFGATYNEQFF | TGTGCCAGCAGCTTTGGGGCTACCTACAATGAGCAGTTCTTC
NA | many | TRBJ1-2 | 18 | TRBV7-2 | CASSLTVTSGATNYGYTF | TGTGCCAGCAGCTTGACGGTAACGAGCGGAGCCACCAACTATGGCTACACCTTC
NA | many | TRBJ2-2 | 15 | TRBV18 | CASSLTAPGTGELFF | TGTGCCAGCTCACTTACTGCTCCGGGCACCGGGGAGCTGTTTTTT
TRBD1 | few | TRBJ2-5 | 16 | TRBV6-5 | CASRGTGLSLGETQYF | TGTGCCAGCAGGGGGACAGGGCTATCCTTGGGGGAGACCCAGTACTTC
NA | many | TRBJ1-1 | 13 | TRBV2 | CASSEDRGNEAFF | TGTGCCAGCAGTGAGGATAGGGGAAATGAAGCTTTCTTT
NA | many | TRBJ2-7 | 12 | TRBV29-1 | CSVETDSYEQYF | TGCAGCGTTGAAACGGACAGTTACGAGCAGTACTTC
NA | many | TRBJ1-1 | 15 | TRBV20-1 | CSANELGQKNTEAFF | TGCAGTGCTAATGAGCTCGGACAGAAAAACACTGAAGCTTTCTTT
NA | many | TRBJ2-3 | 15 | TRBV5-1 | CASSFSGGQGDTQYF | TGCGCCAGCAGCTTTTCGGGGGGCCAGGGAGATACGCAGTATTTT
TRBD1 | many | TRBJ2-3 | 13 | TRBV20-1 | CSAQQGGTDTQYF | TGCAGTGCCCAACAGGGGGGTACAGATACGCAGTATTTT
NA | many | TRBJ1-5 | 12 | TRBV7-8 | CASSPSVQPQHF | TGTGCCAGCAGCCCTTCAGTCCAGCCCCAGCATTTT
NA | many | TRBJ2-7 | 15 | TRBV5-1 | CASSADFGSSYEQYF | TGCGCCAGCAGCGCTGATTTTGGGTCCTCCTACGAGCAGTACTTC
TRBD1 | many | TRBJ2-5 | 14 | TRBV5-1 | CASSLTGGGETQYF | TGCGCCAGCAGCTTGACAGGGGGCGGGGAGACCCAGTACTTC
NA | many | TRBJ2-7 | 15 | TRBV20-1 | CSARDALAGAYEQYF | TGCAGTGCTAGAGACGCCCTGGCGGGCGCCTACGAGCAGTACTTC
TRBD2 | many | TRBJ2-1 | 12 | TRBV20-1 | CSAEGLGNEQFF | TGCAGTGCGGAGGGACTAGGGAATGAGCAGTTCTTC
NA | NA | TRBJ1-5 | 15 | TRBV30 | CAWSVKGRGNQPQNF | TGTGCCTGGAGTGTTAAGGGCAGGGGAAATCAGCCCCAGAATTTT
NA | many | TRBJ1-3 | 11 | TRBV4-1 | CASSSGNTIYF | TGCGCCAGCAGCTCTGGAAACACCATATATTTT
TRBD1 | many | TRBJ2-5 | 14 | TRBV7-3 | CASSSGTGFETQYF | TGTGCCAGCAGTTCCGGGACAGGGTTCGAGACCCAGTACTTC
NA | NA | TRBJ2-7 | 12 | TRBV6-6 | CASSYSGEEQYF | TGTGCCAGCAGTTACTCGGGGGAAGAGCAGTACTTC
TRBD2 | many | TRBJ2-2 | 16 | TRBV7-9 | CASSSLAGANTGELFF | TGTGCCAGCAGCTCCTTAGCGGGCGCGAACACCGGGGAGCTGTTTTTT
NA | many | TRBJ2-1 | 15 | TRBV11-2 | CASSRPLGRTNEQFF | TGTGCCAGCAGCCGTCCACTAGGTCGAACGAATGAGCAGTTCTTC
NA | NA | TRBJ2-7 | 10 | TRBV25-1 | CASILYEQYF | TGTGCCAGCATCCTTTACGAGCAGTACTTC
NA | many | TRBJ1-1 | 14 | TRBV12-3/TRBV12-4 | CASSFSGGFSEAFF | TGTGCCAGCAGTTTTTCGGGGGGGTTCTCTGAAGCTTTCTTT
NA | many | TRBJ1-2 | 13 | TRBV5-1 | CASSGGTSYGYTF | TGCGCCAGCAGCGGCGGGACATCCTATGGCTACACCTTC
NA | few | TRBJ1-5 | 15 | TRBV6-1 | CASSSPRSGDQPQHF | TGTGCCAGCAGTTCCCCTCGTAGCGGGGATCAGCCCCAGCATTTT
TRBD1 | many | TRBJ1-5 | 13 | TRBV4-1 | CASSQVTGGPQHF | TGCGCCAGCAGCCAGGTAACAGGGGGACCCCAGCATTTT
NA | many | TRBJ1-2 | 12 | TRBV6-5 | CASRDRYYGYTF | TGTGCCAGCAGAGACAGATACTATGGCTACACCTTC
TRBD2 | many | TRBJ2-7 | 15 | TRBV20-1 | CSASPFTSGGYEQYF | TGCAGTGCTAGCCCCTTCACTAGCGGGGGTTACGAGCAGTACTTC